This TCR beta chain was obtained from a study of blood T cells in healthy people across ages. Through a sample-barcoded 5' primer and a J-beta primer mix, a second PCR was run for roughly 6 to 11 cycles. TCRdb re-derived calls from the 5' RACE reads in MiXCR, one entry per CDR3 protein. The sample carries roughly 800,000 distinct CDR3 sequences, less than 70% recorded once. The germline CDR1 and CDR2 sequences are DFQATT and SNEGSKA (reference sequence). V dropped 0 bases and J dropped 5; count of bases not matched to a gene: 4. The CDR3 spans 14 residues. Total RNA extraction produced at least 6 micrograms (per sample) for the study. This clonotype came up a few times. What it binds is not known. Broader study findings: A roughly linear age-dependent decrease characterized TCR beta diversity per million T cells.

Sequencing was done on a sample of blood. The rearrangement uses TRBV20-1 and TRBJ2-1, with 7 bases identical to TRBD1. The clonotype was recovered from a man older than 75 in good health. The CDR3 DNA sequence: TGCAGTGCTAGAGAAGGGGGCAACCACAATGAGCAGTTCTTC. Translating gives CSAREGGNHNEQFF.